Shown below are 8 T cell receptor beta chains from a single sample sequenced in a study of cytomegalovirus exposure and HLA in healthy donors. The PCR ran on 60 Vbeta and 13 Jbeta primers. Libraries were prepared by immunoSEQ multiplex PCR; TCRdb keeps only in-frame clonotypes and omits some of them. The sample has 95,000 to 150,000 clones, 60% to 85% seen once; the top ten hold 6.3%. The material sequenced was PBMCs. Source of these receptors: a woman between 40 and 50 years old in good health and CMV-seronegative.

This clone came up once. The V and J genes are TRBV21-1 and TRBJ1-2; the D call TRBD1 from the table was never checked on the DNA. TRBV21-1 is listed as a pseudogene. The CDR3 spans 16 residues. The chain's CDR3 is CASSKVQGGANYGYTF. In DNA, the CDR3 is TGTGCCAGCAGCAAAGTCCAGGGGGGTGCTAACTATGGCTACACCTTC.

The chain couples TRBV19 to TRBJ2-2; TRBD2 might be the D (5 bases). V lost 3 bases to trimming and J lost 5 bases, with 16 bases between them. The CDR3 length is 16 residues. Germline-derived CDR1 and CDR2 are LNHDA and SQIVND (reference sequence). CDR3 region: CASSIAGVPRTGELFF. As DNA, the CDR3 is TGTGCCAGTAGTATCGCCGGGGTACCACGGACCGGGGAGCTGTTTTTT.

This clone occurred once. Other DNA sequences in this sample translate to the same CDR3. V usage is TRBV11-2 and J usage is TRBJ2-7; 11 nucleotides agree with TRBD1. CDR1 and CDR2 from the germline V gene are SGHAT and FQNNGV. Trimming removed 5 bases from V and 6 bases from J; junction bases left unmatched: 6. The CDR3 consists of 14 residues. CDR3 DNA: TGTGCCAGCAGCCTTGGACAGGGGGCTAGCGAGCAGTACTTC. Encoded protein: CASSLGQGASEQYF.

This chain uses TRBV9 with TRBJ2-5; D may be TRBD2 (5 bases). The CDR3 totals 14 residues. CDR1 SGDLS and CDR2 YYNGEE come from the germline V gene. V was trimmed by 0 bases and J by 1 base, leaving 7 bases between them. In nucleotides, the CDR3 is TGTGCCAGCAGCGTAGCGGACTTCCAAGAGACCCAGTACTTC. Protein: CASSVADFQETQYF.

The chain is built from TRBV19 and TRBJ1-5; D uncertain. CDR3 length: 13 residues. Between the trimmed V and J ends, which lost 6 bases and 9 bases, there was a span of 15 bases. The germline CDR1 and CDR2 sequences are LNHDA and SQIVND (reference sequence). This CDR3 is CASSSAHGGPQHF. DNA of the CDR3: TGTGCCAGTAGCTCTGCCCACGGAGGGCCCCAGCATTTT.

This rearrangement joins TRBV28 to TRBJ1-1; 8 nucleotides align to TRBD1. Germline V gives CDR1 MDHEN, CDR2 SYDVKM. The CDR3 contains 17 residues. J lost 6 bases, V lost 6 bases, and 18 bases had no gene match. This CDR3 reads CASRTPDRVLESAEAFF. The CDR3 DNA reads TGTGCCAGCAGGACCCCGGACAGGGTGTTAGAAAGCGCTGAAGCTTTCTTT. The variable domain in full, completed from reference TRBV28 and TRBJ1-1, reads DVKVTQSSRYLVKRTGEKVFLECVQDMDHENMFWYRQDPGLGLRLIYFSYDVKMKEKGDIPEGYSVSREKKERFSLILESASTNQTSMYLCASRTPDRVLESAEAFFGQGTRLTVV.

This clone was picked up a small number of times. The chain is built from TRBV7-3 and TRBJ2-1, with 7 bases fitting TRBD1. From germline, CDR1 is SGHTA and CDR2 FQGTGA. The CDR3 is 13 amino acids. V lost 5 bases to trimming and J lost 7 bases; unmatched junction nucleotides: 5. The CDR3 coding sequence is TGTGCCAGCAGCATCGGACAGGTTAATGAGCAGTTCTTC. As protein: CASSIGQVNEQFF.

This clone has a handful of counts. The chain has TRBV7-8 and TRBJ2-4; TRBD2 agrees at 8 bases. The CDR3 totals 17 residues. V dropped 5 bases and J dropped 0; count of bases not matched to a gene: 9. The germline gives CDR1 SGHVS, CDR2 FQNEAQ. The CDR3 is CASSPIGGDGAKNIQYF. CDR3 nucleotide sequence: TGTGCCAGCAGCCCGATCGGGGGGGACGGAGCCAAAAACATTCAGTACTTC.